The 5 T cell receptor beta chains below come from one sample, sequenced in a study of shared clonotypes between healthy human individuals. Positively selected for CCR7, the CD45RO-negative cells used as naive CD8 cells excluded terminally differentiated effector memory CD45RA+ cells. Assay used: immunoSEQ multiplex PCR; TCRdb lists only in-frame clones, some missing. Seen here are 2 million or so clones, roughly 94% observed once, and the top ten hold 0.9% to 1.4%. The sample consisted of naive CD8+ T cells sorted from blood. The source of these receptors is a man between 18 and 35 years old in good health.

The gene calls are TRBV5-4 and TRBJ2-1; D is perhaps TRBD2 (5 bases). This CDR3 spans 12 amino acids. V dropped 3 bases and J dropped 6 bases, with 7 bases sitting between them. Germline CDR1 is SGHNT and CDR2 is YYREEE (reference sequence). The CDR3 coding sequence is TGTGCCAGCAGCTCTGGACTCAATGAGCAGTTCTTC. It codes for CASSSGLNEQFF.

This chain connects TRBV4-3 to TRBJ2-7; D is unclear. Germline V gene data show CDR1 as LGHNA and CDR2 as YSLEER. CDR3 size: 14 residues. Trimming stripped 0 bases from V and 5 bases from J, with 11 bases between. The CDR3: CASSQDGRLDEQYF. The CDR3, as DNA: TGCGCCAGCAGCCAAGATGGTCGACTTGACGAGCAGTACTTC.

The chain couples TRBV9 to TRBJ2-2; D is unresolved. This CDR3 has 15 residues. CDR1 and CDR2 from the germline V gene are SGDLS and YYNGEE. V dropped 4 bases and J dropped 4 bases, with 14 bases sitting between them. CDR3 coding DNA: TGTGCCAGCAGCCCCCTAGAAGCGAGCACCGGGGAGCTGTTTTTT. It yields the protein CASSPLEASTGELFF.

The chain carries TRBV7-9 and TRBJ2-5, with TRBD2 matching over 14 bases. Germline V gives CDR1 SEHNR, CDR2 FQNEAQ (reference sequence). CDR3 length: 16 residues. Losses at the gene ends were 5 bases for V and 11 bases for J; bases not matched to a gene: 13. The CDR3 bases are TGTGCCAGCAGCCGCGGAGCGGGACTAGCGGGAGTAGAGCAGTACTTC. It yields the protein CASSRGAGLAGVEQYF.

This clone was counted once. The chain couples TRBV9 to TRBJ2-5, with D possibly TRBD1 on 5 matching bases. The CDR3 runs 14 residues. The germline gives CDR1 SGDLS, CDR2 YYNGEE. The V and J ends lost 0 bases and 5 bases respectively, with 11 bases between them. CDR3: CASSVEGVRETQYF. In nucleotides, the CDR3 is TGTGCCAGCAGCGTAGAAGGGGTTAGGGAGACCCAGTACTTC.